These 27 T cell receptor beta chains originate from one sample sequenced in a study of post-analysis software for immune sequencing data. Study-wide results and caveats: Compared with controls, patients had more of roughly five TRBV segments, including TRBV5-6, TRBV5-1 and TRBV20-1.

Unique molecular identifiers had been added to the TCR beta cDNA libraries. TCRdb reprocessed the PCR reads via MiXCR and lists one record per CDR3 protein. This sample has approximately 730,000 distinct CDR3 sequences, with around 42% found just once. No antigen has been identified for these receptors. The source material was blood. These receptors all stem from a girl between 5 and 17 years old with multiple sclerosis.

V usage is TRBV10-3 and J usage is TRBJ1-2; a possible D gene is TRBD1 (5 bases). The CDR3 is 14 amino acids. Germline lookup yields CDR1 ENHRY and CDR2 SYGVKD. V was cut by 3 bases and J by 0 bases, with 8 bases left in between. The CDR3 DNA follows: TGTGCCATCAGTGATCGACAGTCTAACTATGGCTACACCTTC. Amino acid sequence: CAISDRQSNYGYTF.

This clonotype was counted between two and nine times. The V call is TRBV5-1, the J call TRBJ2-3; possible D gene TRBD1, 5 bases. CDR3 size: 16 residues. Germline CDR1 reads SGHRS; CDR2 reads YFSETQ. V lost 1 base to trimming and J lost 5 bases, with 17 bases between them. The chain's CDR3 is CASSLSERGWGDTQYF. The DNA of the CDR3 is TGCGCCAGCAGCTTGAGCGAAAGGGGATGGGGAGATACGCAGTATTTT.

CDR3 protein: CAISPRQGEGSDTQYF. The CDR3 bases are TGTGCCATCAGCCCAAGACAGGGAGAGGGAAGTGATACGCAGTATTTT. This chain links TRBV10-3 with TRBJ2-3, with 7 bases identical to TRBD1. Germline CDR1 is ENHRY and CDR2 is SYGVKD. This CDR3 comprises 16 residues. With 6 bases clipped from V and 6 bases from J, the junction kept 15 bases outside the gene matches.

This clonotype appeared a few times. The chain is built from TRBV6-2 or TRBV6-3 and TRBJ1-2; D perhaps matches TRBD1 (5 bases). V lost 5 bases, J lost 3 bases, and 16 bases lay in between. The CDR3 runs 15 residues. CDR1 and CDR2 from the germline V gene are MNHEY and SVGEGT. CDR3 loop: CASSLYLTEDYGYTF. The CDR3 DNA is TGTGCCAGCAGTCTCTATCTGACAGAAGACTATGGCTACACCTTC.

The chain uses TRBV6-5 and TRBJ2-1; D perhaps matches TRBD2 (6 bases). V was trimmed by 7 bases and J by 5 bases, leaving 15 bases between them. Germline loops: CDR1 MNHEY, CDR2 SVGAGI. There are 14 residues in the CDR3. CDR3 DNA sequence: TGTGCCAGCACCAAGACGGGGGAAGACAATGAGCAGTTCTTC. Translating it yields CASTKTGEDNEQFF.

In DNA, the CDR3 is TGTGCCAGCAGCCAGACAGGGAGGACGGACACTGAAGCTTTCTTT. Residues: CASSQTGRTDTEAFF. V gene TRBV14 combines with J gene TRBJ1-1; 7 bases match TRBD1. V shed 3 bases, J shed 3 bases, and the junction held 7 bases outside the gene matches. CDR1 and CDR2 from the germline V gene are SGHDN and FVKESK. CDR3 length: 15 amino acids. Together with reference TRBV14 and TRBJ1-1, the CDR3 gives the full variable domain: EAGVTQFPSHSVIEKGQTVTLRCDPISGHDNLYWYRRVMGKEIKFLLHFVKESKQDESGMPNNRFLAERTGGTYSTLKVQPAELEDSGVYFCASSQTGRTDTEAFFGQGTRLTVV.

V gene TRBV7-3 combines with J gene TRBJ2-5; the match to TRBD2 covers 9 bases. The germline gives CDR1 SGHTA, CDR2 FQGTGA. The CDR3 has 17 amino acids. After removal of 1 base from V and 5 bases from J, the junction contained 11 bases not matched to a gene. The CDR3 nucleotides are TGTGCCAGCAGCTTAAGGGGTGGTGGACTAGCGAGGGAGACCCAGTACTTC. It is translated as CASSLRGGGLARETQYF.

In this sample, this clonotype turned up a few times. V is TRBV7-9 and J is TRBJ2-6; the D gene is possibly TRBD1 (7 bases). V lost 4 bases, J lost 2 bases, and 15 bases lay in between. Per germline, CDR1 SEHNR and CDR2 FQNEAQ (reference sequence). The CDR3 extends over 17 amino acids. CDR3 nucleotides: TGTGCCAGCAGCTCCCGACAGGGACTGACTGGGGCCAACGTCCTGACTTTC. It is translated as CASSSRQGLTGANVLTF.

The chain employs TRBV28 and TRBJ2-7, with 8 positions matching TRBD1. V shed 4 bases and J 3 bases; nucleotides not matched to a gene: 11. Germline loops: CDR1 MDHEN, CDR2 SYDVKM. The CDR3 has 16 amino acids. CDR3 nucleotide sequence: TGTGCCAGCAGTTACATCCGAGGCACAGGGGGCTACGAGCAGTACTTC. It specifies CASSYIRGTGGYEQYF.

This clonotype came up a few times. The chain joins TRBV24-1 to TRBJ2-1; possible D gene TRBD1, 5 bases. The CDR3 has 18 amino acids. Per germline, CDR1 KGHDR and CDR2 SFDVKD. Trimming stripped 3 bases from V and 5 bases from J, with 22 bases between. The CDR3 sequence: CATSDPLQGRATNNEQFF. CDR3 coding DNA: TGTGCCACCAGTGATCCCCTTCAGGGTCGTGCTACCAACAATGAGCAGTTCTTC.

The chain combines TRBV13 with TRBJ1-1, with a tentative D call TRBD1 (5 bases). The CDR3 loop spans 14 amino acids. The germline V and J ends were trimmed by 5 bases and 7 bases, with 17 bases remaining between them. Per germline, CDR1 PRHDT and CDR2 FYEKMQ (reference sequence). The CDR3 region is CASSPDQGRVEAFF. DNA of the CDR3: TGTGCCAGCAGCCCTGACCAGGGAAGGGTTGAAGCTTTCTTT.

The chain employs TRBV27 and TRBJ1-1; D is perhaps TRBD1 (5 bases). The CDR3 length is 11 residues. Germline CDR1 is MNHEY and CDR2 is SMNVEV (reference sequence). The V end lost 3 bases, the J end lost 11 bases, and 10 bases lay between the germline ends. The CDR3 here is CASSFGHRAFF. The CDR3 region has the DNA TGTGCCAGCAGTTTCGGACATCGGGCTTTCTTT.

Only a few counts were recorded for this clonotype. The chain joins TRBV12-3 or TRBV12-4 to TRBJ2-1, with TRBD2 matching over 11 bases. The CDR3 sequence is 13 residues long. V shed 5 bases and J 8 bases; nucleotides not matched to a gene: 2. In nucleotides, the CDR3 is TGTGCCAGCAGTACTAGCGGGAGCCATGAGCAGTTCTTC. Protein product: CASSTSGSHEQFF.

The chain joins TRBV4-3 to TRBJ2-3, with TRBD2 matching 8 bases. The germline gives CDR1 LGHNA, CDR2 YSLEER. V was clipped by 3 bases and J by 6 bases; unmatched bases: 14. The CDR3 totals 17 residues. Here the CDR3 DNA reads TGCGCCAGCAGCCAGTATCATAGCGGGATGCCGGGGGATACGCAGTATTTT. It yields the protein CASSQYHSGMPGDTQYF.

The chain carries TRBV6-5 and TRBJ2-6, with 9 bases that match TRBD2. CDR3 length equals 16 residues. CDR1 is MNHEY, CDR2 SVGAGI, per germline. V was pared by 5 bases and J by 0 bases, with 2 bases of the junction left unmatched. The CDR3 DNA follows: TGTGCCAGCAGTACAGCGGGAGGCTCTGGGGCCAACGTCCTGACTTTC. Amino acid sequence: CASSTAGGSGANVLTF.

V is TRBV10-3 and J is TRBJ2-1; D perhaps matches TRBD1 (7 bases). The V end lost 10 bases, the J end lost 3 bases, and 19 bases lay between the germline ends. This CDR3 comprises 15 residues. From germline, CDR1 is ENHRY and CDR2 SYGVKD. CDR3 nucleotide sequence: TGTGCCAGCAGCCCCGGGGGACAGTACTACAATGAGCAGTTCTTC. Protein: CASSPGGQYYNEQFF.

The chain has TRBV10-3 and TRBJ2-3, with 13 bases identical to TRBD2. J was trimmed by 6 bases and V by 6 bases; bases with no gene match: 3. This CDR3 contains 14 residues. Germline V gives CDR1 ENHRY, CDR2 SYGVKD. The CDR3 is CAIRLAGGTDTQYF. The DNA for the CDR3 is TGTGCCATCAGACTAGCGGGAGGGACGGATACGCAGTATTTT.

The chain is built from TRBV15 and TRBJ2-5; 7 positions agree with TRBD2. Germline CDR1 and CDR2: LNHNV and YYDKDF (reference sequence). This CDR3 spans 15 amino acids. V lost 0 bases to trimming and J lost 2 bases; unmatched junction nucleotides: 3. The DNA of the CDR3 is TGTGCCACCAGCAGAGATATCGGGGGGCAAGAGACCCAGTACTTC. This encodes CATSRDIGGQETQYF.

This sequence joins TRBV12-5 and TRBJ1-1; D is unresolved. V shed 0 bases and J shed 0 bases, with 8 bases lying between them. This CDR3 contains 15 residues. Per the germline V gene, CDR1 is LGHNT and CDR2 is FRNRAP. The CDR3 DNA sequence: TGTGCTAGTGGTTTGGTAGTCGCTCTGAACACTGAAGCTTTCTTT. Amino acid sequence: CASGLVVALNTEAFF.

This rearrangement joins TRBV5-1 to TRBJ2-7, with D unresolved. Deletions cut 5 bases from V and 5 bases from J, with 14 bases between. Germline lookup yields CDR1 SGHRS and CDR2 YFSETQ. The CDR3 is made up of 13 amino acids. The CDR3: CASRANAPHEQYF. CDR3 in DNA: TGCGCCAGCAGGGCTAACGCACCCCACGAGCAGTACTTC.

The chain couples TRBV6-5 to TRBJ1-2; 8 bases fit TRBD1. CDR1 is MNHEY and CDR2 is SVGAGI in the germline V gene. CDR3 size: 12 residues. The V and J ends lost 6 bases and 3 bases, in that order; junction bases with no gene match: 0. CDR3 loop: CASRGQDYGYTF. The CDR3 nucleotides read TGTGCCAGCAGGGGACAGGACTATGGCTACACCTTC.

This clonotype was seen a handful of times. V gene TRBV10-2 combines with J gene TRBJ2-3, with D possibly being TRBD2 (5 bases). Trimming cost V 2 bases and J 6 bases, with 15 bases left between them. The CDR3 is made up of 15 amino acids. Germline values: CDR1 WSHSY, CDR2 SAAADI. CDR3 in amino acids: CASSEGTSSFDTQYF. The DNA of the CDR3 is TGCGCCAGCAGTGAGGGTACTAGTTCATTCGATACGCAGTATTTT.

The V call is TRBV14, the J call TRBJ1-4; D gene ambiguous. Germline CDR1 reads SGHDN; CDR2 reads FVKESK. V lost 2 bases and J lost 13, with 11 bases in between. CDR3 length equals 12 residues. The CDR3 sequence: CASSQNPFGLFF. CDR3 nucleotides: TGTGCCAGCAGCCAAAACCCTTTCGGACTGTTTTTT.

This clonotype was counted only a few times. The chain employs TRBV7-9 and TRBJ2-1; TRBD1 matches at 8 bases. This CDR3 has 17 amino acids. CDR1 and CDR2 (germline): SEHNR, FQNEAQ (reference sequence). The V gene end was trimmed by 4 bases and the J gene end by 6 bases; junction bases not matched to a gene: 14. CDR3: CASSSLEGIRGLNEQFF. The CDR3, as DNA: TGTGCCAGCAGCTCCCTCGAGGGCATCAGGGGGCTCAATGAGCAGTTCTTC.

The chain employs TRBV29-1 and TRBJ2-5, with D tentatively TRBD1 or TRBD2 (5 bases each). From germline, CDR1 is SQVTM and CDR2 ANQGSEA. There are 13 residues in the CDR3. Trimming stripped 6 bases from V and 2 bases from J, with 13 bases between. The chain's CDR3 is CSVAGSGQETQYF. The CDR3 DNA is TGCAGCGTGGCAGGGTCGGGGCAAGAGACCCAGTACTTC.

This sequence joins TRBV7-8 and TRBJ1-6, with D uncertain. The CDR3 consists of 18 residues. Germline loops: CDR1 SGHVS, CDR2 FQNEAQ. Trimming took off 1 base at V and 0 bases at J, with 13 bases between the two ends. CDR3: CASSLDGTPSSYNSPLHF. The DNA for the CDR3 is TGTGCCAGCAGCTTAGACGGCACCCCGAGCTCCTATAATTCACCCCTCCACTTT.

This clonotype has a handful of counts. The V call is TRBV20-1, the J call TRBJ2-3; D gene unclear. CDR1 DFQATT and CDR2 SNEGSKA come from the germline V gene (reference sequence). The CDR3 spans 15 residues. Written as DNA, the CDR3 is TGCAGCGTTGACGCCACAGTAGTGGGAATGGATACGCAGTATTTT. Residues: CSVDATVVGMDTQYF.